These T cell receptor beta chains were read from a single sample in a study of shared clonotypes between healthy human individuals. Only in-frame clones appear in the TCRdb table, and some are missing; sequencing was by immunoSEQ multiplex PCR. The top ten hold approximately 0.95% of the sample, which has about 1.1 million clones, around 77% seen once. Sequenced input: memory CD4+ T cells from PBMCs. All receptors derive from a man between 18 and 29 years old in good health. Some clones in this sample may be carry-over from other donors' samples. CDR3s include the opening cysteine and the closing phenylalanine or tryptophan. D genes are given only for firm matches. Size tells how often a clone was seen (once, few, many) or the class of an expanded clone, and some rows leave it out.

J	D	V	size	CDR3	DNA
TRBJ1-1	-	TRBV10-2	-	CASSEFTGAEAFF	TGCGCCAGCAGTGAATTCACTGGCGCTGAAGCTTTCTTT
TRBJ2-7	-	TRBV11-1	-	CASSQRASGEYEQYF	TGTGCCAGCAGCCAACGCGCCAGTGGGGAGTACGAGCAGTACTTC
TRBJ2-1	TRBD2	TRBV9	-	CASSVRGSRTSGFSSYNEQFF	TGTGCCAGCAGCGTTAGGGGATCCCGGACTAGCGGATTCAGCTCCTACAATGAGCAGTTCTTC
TRBJ2-1	-	TRBV14	once	CASSRERALDNEQFF	TGTGCCAGCAGCCGGGAGAGGGCCCTAGACAATGAGCAGTTCTTC
TRBJ2-1	-	TRBV5-1	-	CASSLARIAVNEQFF	TGCGCCAGCAGCTTAGCCCGGATAGCGGTTAATGAGCAGTTCTTC
TRBJ1-2	-	TRBV5-1	once	CASSLEPPGDGYTF	TGCGCCAGCAGCTTGGAGCCCCCGGGGGATGGCTACACCTTC
TRBJ2-1	-	TRBV5-1	-	CASSRDADAINEQFF	TGCGCCAGCAGCCGCGACGCCGACGCGATCAATGAGCAGTTCTTC
TRBJ2-3	TRBD1	TRBV6-1	-	CASEPGGLGDTQYF	TGTGCCAGCGAGCCAGGGGGCTTAGGCGATACGCAGTATTTT
TRBJ2-7	TRBD1	TRBV6-1	few	CASMWDRGVEQYF	TGTGCCAGCATGTGGGACAGGGGGGTCGAGCAGTACTTC
TRBJ1-2	-	TRBV9	-	CASSNPRGSNYGYTF	TGTGCCAGCAGCAATCCGCGGGGATCAAACTATGGCTACACCTTC
TRBJ2-4	-	TRBV7-9	few	CASSFFWPGIQYF	TGTGCCAGCAGCTTTTTCTGGCCAGGGATTCAGTACTTC
TRBJ2-5	TRBD2	TRBV7-2	-	CASSPSAGVIGQETQYF	TGTGCCAGCAGCCCCTCCGCGGGGGTTATTGGACAAGAGACCCAGTACTTC
TRBJ2-5	TRBD2	TRBV28	-	CASTNSGRLGGTQYF	TGTGCCAGCACCAACAGCGGGAGGCTTGGCGGGACCCAGTACTTC
TRBJ2-1	-	TRBV9	-	CASSGDFNEQFF	TGTGCCAGCAGCGGGGACTTCAATGAGCAGTTCTTC
TRBJ1-2	-	TRBV4-1	-	CASSQPDYGYTF	TGCGCCAGCAGCCAGCCGGACTATGGCTACACCTTC
TRBJ2-7	-	TRBV30	once	CAWSSPGRSLEYF	TGTGCCTGGAGTTCCCCCGGACGATCACTGGAGTACTTC
TRBJ1-1	-	TRBV11-3	-	CASSFGGPDTEAFF	TGTGCCAGCAGCTTTGGGGGGCCCGACACTGAAGCTTTCTTT
TRBJ2-1	TRBD1	TRBV7-2	-	CASSPPGTGNNEQFF	TGTGCCAGCAGCCCGCCGGGGACAGGGAACAATGAGCAGTTCTTC